This TCR beta chain was observed in a study of regulatory T cells in long-lasting Graves disease. To make TCR beta libraries, researchers used iRepertoire HTBI primers and Arm-PCR of CDR3 regions. TCRdb reanalysed the multiplex PCR reads using MiXCR and keeps one entry per CDR3 protein. The sample comprises 360,000 or so distinct CDR3 sequences, roughly 12% of which are singletons, and 15% to 20% rests with the top ten. Losses at the gene ends were 3 bases for V and 3 bases for J; bases not matched to a gene: 1. The CDR3 is 13 residues long. CDR1 is SGHTA, CDR2 FQGTGA, per germline. Time point indicated: newly diagnosed GD, antithyroid drugs for less than 3 months. From PBMCs, RNA was extracted and then used to make the TCR library. At least ten counts were recorded for this clonotype. Its antigen remains unknown. The study's findings and limits: Accuracy was possibly reduced by small sample size.

This sample also appeared in a second study, on T cells in Graves' hyperthyroidism and ophthalmopathy. According to that study: Ophthalmopathy could be told apart from stable hyperthyroidism with a 13 V-J model.

This clonotype was sampled from a woman younger than 30 with Graves disease. The specimen comprised peripheral blood mononuclear cells (PBMCs), sampled at new diagnosis, from a patient treated with antithyroid drugs. The chain combines TRBV7-3 with TRBJ2-5; 7 bases are a match to TRBD2. CDR3 coding DNA: TGTGCCAGCAGCTTGCTAGCGGAAGAGACCCAGTACTTC. Translation: CASSLLAEETQYF. Combining the CDR3 with reference TRBV7-3 and TRBJ2-5 gives the whole variable domain GAGVSQTPSNKVTEKGKYVELRCDPISGHTALYWYRQSLGQGPEFLIYFQGTGAADDSGLPNDRFFAVRPEGSVSTLKIQRTERGDSAVYLCASSLLAEETQYFGPGTRLLVL.